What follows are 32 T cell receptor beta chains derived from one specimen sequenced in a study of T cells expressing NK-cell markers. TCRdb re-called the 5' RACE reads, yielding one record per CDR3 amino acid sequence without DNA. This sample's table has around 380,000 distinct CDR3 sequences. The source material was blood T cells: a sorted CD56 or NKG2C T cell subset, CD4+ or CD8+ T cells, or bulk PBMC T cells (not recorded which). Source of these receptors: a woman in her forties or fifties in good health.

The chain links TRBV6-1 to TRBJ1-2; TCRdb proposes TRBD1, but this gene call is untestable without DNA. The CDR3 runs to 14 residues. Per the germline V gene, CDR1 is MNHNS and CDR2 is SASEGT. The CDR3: CASSPRDRGQGYTF.

The CDR3 reads CASSLKISSEGQPQHF. The chain combines TRBV7-2 with TRBJ1-5. In germline, CDR1 is SGHTA, CDR2 FQGNSA. The CDR3 loop spans 16 amino acids.

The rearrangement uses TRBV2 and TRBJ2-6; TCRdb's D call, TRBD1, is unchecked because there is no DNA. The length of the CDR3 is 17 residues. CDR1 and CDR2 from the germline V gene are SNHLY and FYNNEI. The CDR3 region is CASSEGQGATGANVLTF.

CDR3 region: CASSLDRGRSPFF. The V gene is TRBV7-9, the J gene TRBJ2-1; TCRdb designates TRBD2, a call that cannot be tested without DNA. The germline V gene has CDR1 SEHNR and CDR2 FQNEAQ (reference sequence). The CDR3 runs 13 residues.

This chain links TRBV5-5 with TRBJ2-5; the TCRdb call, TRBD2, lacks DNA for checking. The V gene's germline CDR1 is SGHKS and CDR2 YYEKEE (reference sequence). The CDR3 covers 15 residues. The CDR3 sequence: CASSFGTSGGETQYF. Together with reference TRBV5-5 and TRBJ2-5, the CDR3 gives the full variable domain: DAGVTQSPTHLIKTRGQQVTLRCSPISGHKSVSWYQQVLGQGPQFIFQYYEKEERGRGNFPDRFSARQFPNYSSELNVNALLLGDSALYLCASSFGTSGGETQYFGPGTRLLVL.

The CDR3 spells CASSLAPGETGELFF. This chain uses TRBV5-1 with TRBJ2-2; TCRdb outputs TRBD2, but without DNA this stays unchecked. Germline V CDR1 and CDR2: SGHRS, YFSETQ. The CDR3 covers 15 residues.

This chain's CDR3 is CATSRTAPAPSNTGELFF. The chain has TRBV15 and TRBJ2-2; TCRdb outputs TRBD1, but without DNA this stays unchecked. Germline lookup yields CDR1 LNHNV and CDR2 YYDKDF (reference sequence). The CDR3 contains 18 residues.

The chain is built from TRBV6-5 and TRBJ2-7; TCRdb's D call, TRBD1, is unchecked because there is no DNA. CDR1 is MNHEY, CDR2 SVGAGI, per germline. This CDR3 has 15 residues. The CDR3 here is CASSYSWTGVYEQYF.

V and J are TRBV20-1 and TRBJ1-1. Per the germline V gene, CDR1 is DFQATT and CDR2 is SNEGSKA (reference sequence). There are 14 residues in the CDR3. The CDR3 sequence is CSARDWFVGTEAFF.

The chain's CDR3 is CATSDRISDTQYF. The chain is built from TRBV25-1 and TRBJ2-3; TCRdb's D call, TRBD1, is unchecked because there is no DNA. Germline lookup yields CDR1 MGHDK and CDR2 SYGVNS. This CDR3 has 13 amino acids.

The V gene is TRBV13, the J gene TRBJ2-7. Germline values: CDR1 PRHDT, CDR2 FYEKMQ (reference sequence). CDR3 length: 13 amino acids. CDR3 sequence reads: CASSYDRTYEQYF. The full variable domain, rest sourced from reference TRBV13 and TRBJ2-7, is AAGVIQSPRHLIKEKRETATLKCYPIPRHDTVYWYQQGPGQDPQFLISFYEKMQSDKGSIPDRFSAQQFSDYHSELNMSSLELGDSALYFCASSYDRTYEQYFGPGTRLTVT.

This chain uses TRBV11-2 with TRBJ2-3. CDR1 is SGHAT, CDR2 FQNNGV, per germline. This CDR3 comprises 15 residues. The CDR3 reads CASSLSVSSTDTQYF.

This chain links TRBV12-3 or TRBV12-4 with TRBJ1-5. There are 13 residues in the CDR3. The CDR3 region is CASTWGRADPQHF.

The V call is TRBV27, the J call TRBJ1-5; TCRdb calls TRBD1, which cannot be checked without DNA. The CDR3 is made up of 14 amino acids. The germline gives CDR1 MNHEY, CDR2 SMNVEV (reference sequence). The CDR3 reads CASSHDSPNQPQHF.

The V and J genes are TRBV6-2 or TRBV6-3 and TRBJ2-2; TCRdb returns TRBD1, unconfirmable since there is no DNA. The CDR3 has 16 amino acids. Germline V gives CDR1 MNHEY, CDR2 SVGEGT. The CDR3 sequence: CASSRRPPWDTGELFF.

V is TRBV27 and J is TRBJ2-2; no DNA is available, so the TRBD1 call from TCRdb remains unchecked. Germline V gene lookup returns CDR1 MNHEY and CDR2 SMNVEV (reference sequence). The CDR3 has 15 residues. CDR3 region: CASSPTAGGIGELFF.

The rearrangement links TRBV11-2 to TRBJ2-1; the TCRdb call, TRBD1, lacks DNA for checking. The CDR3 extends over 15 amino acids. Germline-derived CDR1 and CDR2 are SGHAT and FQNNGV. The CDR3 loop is CASSLGTGDTNEQFF. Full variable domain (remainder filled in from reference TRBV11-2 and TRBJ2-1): EAGVAQSPRYKIIEKRQSVAFWCNPISGHATLYWYQQILGQGPKLLIQFQNNGVVDDSQLPKDRFSAERLKGVDSTLKIQPAKLEDSAVYLCASSLGTGDTNEQFFGPGTRLTVL.

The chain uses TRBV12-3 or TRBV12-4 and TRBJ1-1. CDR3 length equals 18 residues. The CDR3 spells CASSYGQRGRAMNTEAFF.

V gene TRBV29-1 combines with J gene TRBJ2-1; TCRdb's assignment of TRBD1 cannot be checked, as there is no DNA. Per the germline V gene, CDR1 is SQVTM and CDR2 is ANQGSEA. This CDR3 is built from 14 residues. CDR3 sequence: CSVDEGQGYNEQFF.

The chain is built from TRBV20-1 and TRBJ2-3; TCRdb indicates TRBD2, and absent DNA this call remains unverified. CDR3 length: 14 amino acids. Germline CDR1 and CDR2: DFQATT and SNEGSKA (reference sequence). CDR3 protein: CSATTDSRADTQYF.

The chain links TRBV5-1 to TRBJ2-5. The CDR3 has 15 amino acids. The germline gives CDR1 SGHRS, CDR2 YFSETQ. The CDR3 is CASSPATLPQETQYF. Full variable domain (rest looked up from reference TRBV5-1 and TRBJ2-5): KAGVTQTPRYLIKTRGQQVTLSCSPISGHRSVSWYQQTPGQGLQFLFEYFSETQRNKGNFPGRFSGRQFSNSRSEMNVSTLELGDSALYLCASSPATLPQETQYFGPGTRLLVL.

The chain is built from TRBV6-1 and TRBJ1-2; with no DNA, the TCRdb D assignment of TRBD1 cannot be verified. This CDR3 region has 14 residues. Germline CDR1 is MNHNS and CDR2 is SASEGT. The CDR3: CASRSGQGGYGYTF.

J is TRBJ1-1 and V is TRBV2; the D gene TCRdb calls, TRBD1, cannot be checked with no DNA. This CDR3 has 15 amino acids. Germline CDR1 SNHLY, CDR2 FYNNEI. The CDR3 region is CASSERQIMNTEAFF.

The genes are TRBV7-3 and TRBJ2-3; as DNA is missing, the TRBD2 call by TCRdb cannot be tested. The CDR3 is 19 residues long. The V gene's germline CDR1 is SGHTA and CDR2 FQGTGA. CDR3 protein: CASSLTSSSGPSPTDTQYF.

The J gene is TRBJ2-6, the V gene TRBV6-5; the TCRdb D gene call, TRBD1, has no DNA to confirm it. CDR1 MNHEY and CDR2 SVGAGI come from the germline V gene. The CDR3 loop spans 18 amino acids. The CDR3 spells CASSRPGTGFSGANVLTF.

CDR3 amino acids: CASYNWETSGGGSYNEQFF. The chain recombines TRBV12-3 or TRBV12-4 with TRBJ2-1; TCRdb outputs TRBD2, but without DNA this stays unchecked. The CDR3 covers 19 residues.

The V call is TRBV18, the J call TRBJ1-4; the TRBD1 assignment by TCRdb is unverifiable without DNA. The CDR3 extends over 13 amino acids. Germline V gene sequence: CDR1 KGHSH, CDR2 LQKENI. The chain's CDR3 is CASSGIRGEKLFF. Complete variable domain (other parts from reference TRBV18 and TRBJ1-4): NAGVMQNPRHLVRRRGQEARLRCSPMKGHSHVYWYRQLPEEGLKFMVYLQKENIIDESGMPKERFSAEFPKEGPSILRIQQVVRGDSAAYFCASSGIRGEKLFFGSGTQLSVL.

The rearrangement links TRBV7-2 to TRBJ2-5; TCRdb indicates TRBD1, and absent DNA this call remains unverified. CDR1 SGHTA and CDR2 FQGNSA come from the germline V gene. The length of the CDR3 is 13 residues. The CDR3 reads CASSWPGEETQYF.

The CDR3: CASSYGSLGELFF. The rearrangement links TRBV6-5 to TRBJ2-2. CDR1 is MNHEY, CDR2 SVGAGI, per germline. The CDR3 consists of 13 residues.

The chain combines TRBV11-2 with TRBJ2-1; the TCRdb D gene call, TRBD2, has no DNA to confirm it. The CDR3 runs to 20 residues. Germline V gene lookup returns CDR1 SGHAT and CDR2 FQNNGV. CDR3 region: CASSLFVSMTSGASYNEQFF.

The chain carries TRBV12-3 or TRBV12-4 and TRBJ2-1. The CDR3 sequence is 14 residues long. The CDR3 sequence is CASSLRRGSGEQFF.

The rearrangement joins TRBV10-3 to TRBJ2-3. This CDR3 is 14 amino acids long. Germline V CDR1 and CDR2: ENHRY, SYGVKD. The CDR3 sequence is CAISDDGGTDTQYF.